This entry concerns a single TCR beta chain. Its specific antigen is unknown. Base qualities are not at hand, and no much larger clone is one base apart. The sample comes from a study of T cell changes during pregnancy in multiple sclerosis (dated by TCRdb to about 2019). Regarding the research as a whole: The study examined how the T cell repertoire changed over the course of pregnancy in women with multiple sclerosis.

Library construction relied on the immunoSEQ multiplex PCR assay. TCRdb limited this immuneACCESS table to in-frame rearrangements with V and J called. A share of clones is missing; checked studies link under half to unresolved V genes, and the rest is unexplained. The sample table shows about 57,000 clones, and 85% to 95% are seen once. The ten most abundant clones make up 3% to 4.5% of the sample. The source material was peripheral blood, sampled after pregnancy. The receptor comes from a female donor in good health, enrolled as a control in a pregnancy study.

At the DNA level, the sequence is TGTGCCATCAGATTAAGGGGACTAGACACTGAAGCTTTCTTT. Its protein product is CAIRLRGLDTEAFF. The rearranged chain carries TRBV10-3 and TRBJ1-1; TRBD1 is a possible D gene, resting on 5 matching bases. Based on the germline V gene, the CDR1 and CDR2 sequences are ENHRY and SYGVKD. A distance of 14 bases separates the germline ends of V and J, which lose 6 bases and 3 bases respectively. The CDR3 runs 14 amino acids, cysteine and phenylalanine included. The read is trimmed to its CDR3 DNA, 42 bases read in frame from base 1.